These T cell receptor beta chains were read from a single sample in a study of blood T cells in healthy people across ages. TCRdb processed the 5' RACE reads anew with MiXCR; each CDR3 protein has one entry. The repertoire holds more than 800,000 distinct CDR3 sequences, with around 45% as singletons. Source material: blood. These receptors were taken from a woman in her sixties or seventies in good health. Both conserved end residues are part of each CDR3. The D gene is left open where the match is weak. Not every row has a clone size; where given, it reads once, few, many or a size class.

d_call j_call v_call clone_size cdr3_nt cdr3_aa
TRBD1 TRBJ1-4 TRBV10-3 . TGTGCCATCAGTGGGGGACAGGGCGGAGTAGAAAAACTGTTTTTT CAISGGQGGVEKLFF
TRBD2 TRBJ2-7 TRBV20-1 few TGCAGTGCTCCTCCGGGACTAGCGGTGACCTACGAGCAGTACTTC CSAPPGLAVTYEQYF
. TRBJ2-2 TRBV28 . TGTGCCAGCAGTTTGGACGACAGAGAGACCGGGGAGCTGTTTTTT CASSLDDRETGELFF
TRBD1 TRBJ1-5 TRBV15 few TGTGCCACCCGGGACAGGGTAGGAAATCAGCCCCAGCATTTT CATRDRVGNQPQHF
. TRBJ2-7 TRBV12-3/TRBV12-4 few TGTGCCAGCAGGCACGGGGCCGGCCTCGAGCAGTACTTC CASRHGAGLEQYF
. TRBJ2-5 TRBV11-2 . TGTGCCAGCAGCTTAGGGGGATGGGTGGAGGAGACCCAGTACTTC CASSLGGWVEETQYF
. TRBJ2-7 TRBV11-2 few TGTGCCAGCAGCTTAGGTCAGGGAGAGGCCTACGAGCAGTACTTC CASSLGQGEAYEQYF
TRBD1 TRBJ2-7 TRBV20-1 few TGCAGTGCTAGAGGGGACAGGTTAGGGACCTACGAGCAGTACTTC CSARGDRLGTYEQYF
. TRBJ2-1 TRBV2 few TGTGCCAGCCTCTTGATAACTGGGAACAATGAGCAGTTCTTC CASLLITGNNEQFF
. TRBJ2-3 TRBV19 . TGTGCCAGTAGAGAGGGCAGAATAAGCACAGATACGCAGTATTTT CASREGRISTDTQYF
. TRBJ2-3 TRBV6-6 few TGTGCCAGCAGGCTCCCGGGACGTCAACTAGGGGATACGCAGTATTTT CASRLPGRQLGDTQYF
. TRBJ2-2 TRBV7-2 . TGTGCCAGCAGCTTATTAGCGGCGAACACCGGGGAGCTGTTTTTT CASSLLAANTGELFF
TRBD2 TRBJ2-7 TRBV4-1 few TGCGCCAGCAGCCAAGAACCTAGCGGGAGCTCCTACGAGCAGTACTTC CASSQEPSGSSYEQYF
. TRBJ2-5 TRBV20-1 few TGCAGTGCTAGACATACAGGGTTAGGGGGGACCCAGTACTTC CSARHTGLGGTQYF
. TRBJ1-2 TRBV11-2 few TGTGCCAGCAGCTTAGGCCTTAGGAGGGGCTATGGCTACACCTTC CASSLGLRRGYGYTF
TRBD2 TRBJ2-7 TRBV7-8 few TGTGCCAGCAGTCGACGGTTCGTCGGGACTAGGAACTACGAGCAGTACTTC CASSRRFVGTRNYEQYF
TRBD2 TRBJ2-5 TRBV28 few TGTGCCAGCAGTTCGGGACTAGAAGAGGAGACCCAGTACTTC CASSSGLEEETQYF
. TRBJ2-4 TRBV20-1 . TGCAGTGCTAGAGGCCAGGCCAAAATCATTCAGTACTTC CSARGQAKIIQYF
. TRBJ2-1 TRBV12-3/TRBV12-4 few TGTGCCAGCAGTGACATTGATAGCTCCTACAATGAGCAGTTCTTC CASSDIDSSYNEQFF
. TRBJ2-7 TRBV27 . TGTGCCAGCGGACCAGGGATCTTCATGAACGAGCAGTACTTC CASGPGIFMNEQYF
. TRBJ2-5 TRBV9 few TGTGCCAGCAGCCCTCGTAGCGGAGAAGAGACCCAGTACTTC CASSPRSGEETQYF
. TRBJ2-5 TRBV2 few TGTGCCAGCAACCAAAGAGAGACCCAGTACTTC CASNQRETQYF
. TRBJ1-4 TRBV24-1 . TGTGCCACCAGTGACCTCAGTGAAAAACTGTTTTTT CATSDLSEKLFF
. TRBJ2-1 TRBV20-1 . TGCAGTGCTAGGGGGAAAAGGGGTGAGCAGTTCTTC CSARGKRGEQFF
. TRBJ2-1 TRBV5-1 . TGCGCCAGCAGCCCCACCAGGACGTCATTCAATGAGCAGTTCTTC CASSPTRTSFNEQFF
TRBD2 TRBJ2-1 TRBV7-2 . TGTGCCAGCAGCTTAGCTAGCGGGAGCTTCAATGAGCAGTTCTTC CASSLASGSFNEQFF
. TRBJ2-7 TRBV11-2 . TGTGCCAGCAGCTTATGGGAGACTTACGAGCAGTACTTC CASSLWETYEQYF
. TRBJ2-2 TRBV5-1 . TGCGCCAGCAGCTTCGAGACTAGGGAGCTGTTTTTT CASSFETRELFF
. TRBJ1-2 TRBV6-5 . TGTGCCAGCAGTTACTCCTCACATGGGACCTATGGCTACACCTTC CASSYSSHGTYGYTF
. TRBJ1-1 TRBV11-2 . TGTGCCAGCAGTTCCCTAGGACCAGGTCGAGGGTCGAACACTGAAGCTTTCTTT CASSSLGPGRGSNTEAFF
. TRBJ2-5 TRBV28 . TGTGCCAGCAGTTTTAAGGGGGGTTGGCAAGAGACCCGGTACTTC CASSFKGGWQETRYF
TRBD1 TRBJ2-1 TRBV5-6 . TGTGCCAGCAGCACGACAGGGGCCTTCAGCGACAATGAGCAGTTCTTC CASSTTGAFSDNEQFF
. TRBJ2-1 TRBV28 many TGCGCCAGCAGCACAGGGTACAATGAGCAGTTCTTC CASSTGYNEQFF
TRBD2 TRBJ2-7 TRBV2 . TGTGCCAGCAGTGGGACTAGCGGGAGCGGGCAGTACTTC CASSGTSGSGQYF
TRBD1 TRBJ1-2 TRBV12-5 few TGTGCTAGTGGTTTGGTACGACAGGGCGGTGGCTACACCTTC CASGLVRQGGGYTF
. TRBJ2-6 TRBV11-2 many TGTGCCAGCAGCTTAGGGTCCTCTGGGGCCAACGTCCTGACTTTC CASSLGSSGANVLTF
. TRBJ2-4 TRBV11-2 few TGTGCCAGCAGTTTAGGTAGCCGAAACATTCAGTACTTC CASSLGSRNIQYF
. TRBJ2-5 TRBV24-1 . TGTGCCACCAGTGACTCCCGATACGGGGGAGAGACCCAGTACTTC CATSDSRYGGETQYF
TRBD2 TRBJ2-5 TRBV20-1 . TGCAGCGGTCGGGAGGGAGCAAAAGAGACCCAGTACTTC CSGREGAKETQYF
. TRBJ2-3 TRBV9 . TGTGCCAGCAGCCCCCTCCCGGGGATGAAAGATACGCAGTATTTT CASSPLPGMKDTQYF
. TRBJ1-2 TRBV25-1 . TGTGCCAGCCGCGACTGGGAAGGGGGTATTGGCTACACCTTC CASRDWEGGIGYTF
TRBD1 TRBJ2-7 TRBV7-6 . TGTGCCAGCAGCATCCACAGGGGCGAGCAGTACTTC CASSIHRGEQYF
. TRBJ1-2 TRBV20-1 . TGCAGTGCTAGGGTCAGGGGCGCTTTCTATGGCTACACCTTC CSARVRGAFYGYTF
. TRBJ2-7 TRBV21-1 . TGTGCCAGCAGCAAAGAAGGGACAGAGCTCTACGAGCAGTACTTC CASSKEGTELYEQYF
TRBD2 TRBJ2-4 TRBV30 . TGTGCCTGGAGTAGACTAGCGGGTTCCAAAAACATTCAGTACTTC CAWSRLAGSKNIQYF
TRBD1 TRBJ1-1 TRBV7-2 few TGTGCCAGCAGACGCCGGACAGGAAACACTGAAGCTTTCTTT CASRRRTGNTEAFF
. TRBJ2-7 TRBV13 few TGTGCCAGCAGCTCCCAGACGGGGACCAATGAGCAGTACTTC CASSSQTGTNEQYF
. TRBJ2-7 TRBV6-1 few TGTGCCAGCAGTCGGGGTCGGGGTTCCCACGAGCAGTACTTC CASSRGRGSHEQYF
. TRBJ2-4 TRBV29-1 . TGCAGCGTTGAAGGGGGGAGGACCGGTAACATTCAGTACTTC CSVEGGRTGNIQYF
. TRBJ1-4 TRBV7-2 . TGTGCCAGCAGCTTAATAGGGGGTGAAAAACTGTTTTTT CASSLIGGEKLFF
. TRBJ2-1 TRBV6-5 . TGTGCCAGCAGTTACGGGGACCCTAGCGAGGGTGAGCAGTTCTTC CASSYGDPSEGEQFF
. TRBJ2-3 TRBV5-1 . TGCGCCAGCAGCTTGGCGCGGCCGGGAGACACAGATACGCAGTATTTT CASSLARPGDTDTQYF
. TRBJ2-4 TRBV11-2 few TGTGCCAGCAGCTCTACCTCTGGGGCCAAAAACATTCAGTACTTC CASSSTSGAKNIQYF
. TRBJ2-5 TRBV2 . TGTGCCAGCAGGGGGGCGGGGCTCCGACAGTACTTC CASRGAGLRQYF
TRBD2 TRBJ2-1 TRBV2 few TGTGCCAGCCCTTCCGGACTAGCGTTTCACAATGAGCAGTTCTTC CASPSGLAFHNEQFF
. TRBJ2-5 TRBV28 . TGTGCCAGCCGATCAACACGGGGGCTCCAAGAGACCCAGTACTTC CASRSTRGLQETQYF
. TRBJ1-2 TRBV6-5 . TGTGCCAGCAGTCTATCCCTCGGCTTCGGCTACACCTTC CASSLSLGFGYTF
TRBD2 TRBJ2-7 TRBV2 . TGTGCCAGCAGCCTGACAGCCATCGCTAGCGGGAGCTCCTACAATGAGCAGTACTTC CASSLTAIASGSSYNEQYF
TRBD2 TRBJ2-3 TRBV20-1 few TGCAGTGCTAGCCCCGCTAGCGGGAGCACAGATACGCAGTATTTT CSASPASGSTDTQYF
TRBD2 TRBJ2-1 TRBV5-1 . TGCGCCAGCAGCTGGGGACTAGCGGGGGCGGGTGAGCAGTTCTTC CASSWGLAGAGEQFF